These 18 T cell receptor beta chains originate from one sample sequenced in a study of CD8 T cells in Susac syndrome. Reverse transcription of about 0.5 to 1 ug RNA was carried out with random hexamers. TCRdb itself ran the immunoSEQ multiplex PCR reads through MiXCR, one entry per CDR3 protein. The sample contains roughly 200,000 distinct CDR3 sequences, roughly 94% of which appear only once. The sequencing input was CD4+ T cells from PBMCs. All receptors come from a human donor with multiple sclerosis.

V gene TRBV5-1 combines with J gene TRBJ2-5; tentative D call: TRBD2 (5 bases). Deletions cut 1 base from V and 4 bases from J, with 8 bases between. The germline gives CDR1 SGHRS, CDR2 YFSETQ. This CDR3 comprises 13 residues. The CDR3 sequence is CASSLREGETQYF. CDR3 DNA sequence: TGCGCCAGCAGCTTGAGAGAGGGAGAGACCCAGTACTTC.

CDR3 amino acids: CASSLWLAGEQFF. The CDR3 nucleotides are TGTGCCAGCAGCTTGTGGTTAGCGGGGGAGCAGTTCTTC. The chain links TRBV5-4 to TRBJ2-1; 8 nucleotides agree with TRBD2. Germline V gives CDR1 SGHNT, CDR2 YYREEE (reference sequence). J was trimmed by 10 bases and V by 1 base; bases with no gene match: 4. This CDR3 is built from 13 residues.

The V gene is TRBV4-1, the J gene TRBJ2-2, with D perhaps TRBD1 (5 bases). Trimming took off 1 base at V and 1 base at J, with 7 bases between the two ends. This CDR3 spans 15 amino acids. Germline V lookup: CDR1 MGHRA, CDR2 YSYEKL. The chain's CDR3 is CASSQAQGNTGELFF. The CDR3 DNA is TGCGCCAGCAGCCAAGCTCAGGGGAACACCGGGGAGCTGTTTTTT.

The rearrangement uses TRBV25-1 and TRBJ1-2; D perhaps matches TRBD1 (5 bases). Trimming took off 9 bases at V and 7 bases at J, with 15 bases between the two ends. The CDR3 length is 12 residues. Germline V gene sequence: CDR1 MGHDK, CDR2 SYGVNS. The CDR3 DNA sequence: TGTGCCAGTTATCAGGGTGTAAGTGGCTACACCTTC. This sequence encodes CASYQGVSGYTF.

This chain joins TRBV2 and TRBJ1-1; 7 bases fit TRBD1. This CDR3 comprises 12 residues. V gave up 7 bases and J gave up 4 bases; unmatched junction bases: 3. Germline CDR1 is SNHLY and CDR2 is FYNNEI. The CDR3 DNA sequence: TGTGCCAGCATTAACAGGGGCACTGAAGCTTTCTTT. Its translation is CASINRGTEAFF.

The V and J genes are TRBV7-9 and TRBJ2-5; D perhaps matches TRBD1 (6 bases). Germline CDR1 reads SEHNR; CDR2 reads FQNEAQ (reference sequence). The CDR3 runs 14 residues. Trimming stripped 7 bases from V and 5 bases from J, with 17 bases between. The CDR3 sequence: CASTPFGGGETQYF. The DNA for the CDR3 is TGTGCCAGCACCCCGTTTGGGGGCGGTGAGACCCAGTACTTC.

The V and J genes are TRBV9 and TRBJ1-4; tentative D call: TRBD1 (5 bases). V gave up 4 bases and J gave up 8 bases, with 15 bases separating them. The CDR3 sequence is 14 residues long. Germline values: CDR1 SGDLS, CDR2 YYNGEE. CDR3 DNA sequence: TGTGCCAGCAGCATAAGGGGAGAGGGGGAAAAACTGTTTTTT. Its protein is CASSIRGEGEKLFF.

Here the CDR3 reads CASSQDVGPQETQYF. CDR3 DNA: TGTGCCAGCAGCCAAGATGTTGGGCCACAAGAGACCCAGTACTTC. The V and J genes are TRBV3-1 and TRBJ2-5; D is uncertain. Germline V lookup: CDR1 LGHDT, CDR2 YNNKEL (reference sequence). V was clipped by 0 bases and J by 2 bases, with 10 bases between them. The CDR3 covers 15 residues.

CDR3 in DNA: TGTGCCTGGAAAGGACAGGGGGCTGGAAACACCATATATTTT. Translated: CAWKGQGAGNTIYF. The rearrangement links TRBV30 to TRBJ1-3; 10 nucleotides match TRBD1. Germline V CDR1 and CDR2: GTSNPN, SVGIG (reference sequence). The CDR3 sequence is 14 residues long. Unmatched junction bases numbered 2, after V lost 4 bases and J lost 2 bases.

The chain couples TRBV5-1 to TRBJ2-3; possible D gene TRBD1, 5 bases. The CDR3 consists of 13 residues. With 3 bases removed from V and 3 bases from J, the gap between germline ends came to 8 bases. Germline V lookup: CDR1 SGHRS, CDR2 YFSETQ. As DNA, the CDR3 is TGCGCCAGCAGCTCCAGACAGACAGATACGCAGTATTTT. This gives the protein CASSSRQTDTQYF.

J is TRBJ2-5 and V is TRBV9; D not certain. V lost 0 bases and J 1 base, leaving 7 bases between the germline ends. CDR1 is SGDLS, CDR2 YYNGEE, per germline. CDR3 length equals 14 residues. This CDR3 reads CASSVEVSQETQYF. Here the CDR3 DNA reads TGTGCCAGCAGCGTAGAAGTGAGCCAAGAGACCCAGTACTTC.

The CDR3 protein is CASRPTWPTVETQYF. CDR3 nucleotide sequence: TGTGCCAGCAGGCCGACCTGGCCCACGGTGGAGACCCAGTACTTC. The rearrangement joins TRBV7-9 to TRBJ2-5, with D unclear. V was clipped by 6 bases and J by 5 bases, with 19 bases between them. This CDR3 comprises 15 residues. The germline CDR1 and CDR2 sequences are SEHNR and FQNEAQ (reference sequence). Looking up the rest from reference TRBV7-9 and TRBJ2-5 gives the full variable domain: DTGVSQNPRHKITKRGQNVTFRCDPISEHNRLYWYRQTLGQGPEFLTYFQNEAQLEKSRLLSDRFSAERPKGSFSTLEIQRTEQGDSAMYLCASRPTWPTVETQYFGPGTRLLVL.

The rearrangement uses TRBV12-3 or TRBV12-4 and TRBJ2-3; no clear D. The CDR3 runs 14 residues. Trimming left V 6 bases short and J 5 bases short, with 15 bases between. The DNA of the CDR3 is TGTGCCAGCAGCACAGTGGAAGTATTAGATACGCAGTATTTT. Its protein is CASSTVEVLDTQYF.

The chain couples TRBV20-1 to TRBJ2-5; 7 bases fit TRBD1. The CDR3 loop spans 13 amino acids. Germline V CDR1 and CDR2: DFQATT, SNEGSKA (reference sequence). V was clipped by 6 bases and J by 1 base; unmatched bases: 5. For the CDR3, the DNA is TGCAGTGCCCCCCGGACAGGCCAAGAGACCCAGTACTTC. Amino acid sequence: CSAPRTGQETQYF.

The chain is built from TRBV30 and TRBJ1-6; a weak D match, TRBD1 (5 bases). V lost 7 bases and J 8 bases, leaving 15 bases between the germline ends. The V gene's germline CDR1 is GTSNPN and CDR2 SVGIG (reference sequence). This CDR3 has 13 residues. The CDR3, as DNA: TGTGCCTCTCTCCGGGACGGGGATTCACCCCTCCACTTT. Translated: CASLRDGDSPLHF.

V is TRBV2 and J is TRBJ1-2, with D maybe TRBD1 (5 bases). The CDR3 extends over 12 amino acids. CDR1 and CDR2 (germline): SNHLY, FYNNEI. Trimming pared 8 bases from V and 4 bases from J, leaving 11 bases between. CDR3 amino acids: CASRTLIYGYTF. In DNA, the CDR3 is TGTGCCAGCCGGACACTCATCTATGGCTACACCTTC.

This clonotype has a handful of counts. The chain uses TRBV9 and TRBJ1-2; D not resolved. The germline V gene encodes CDR1 SGDLS and CDR2 YYNGEE. V shed 0 bases and J shed 1 base, with 4 bases lying between them. The length of the CDR3 is 13 residues. CDR3 nucleotides: TGTGCCAGCAGCGTAGGAGGTAACTATGGCTACACCTTC. Amino acids: CASSVGGNYGYTF.

The chain couples TRBV19 to TRBJ2-5; D gene ambiguous. Looked up from germline, CDR1 is LNHDA and CDR2 is SQIVND (reference sequence). Trimming left V 5 bases short and J 1 base short, with 8 bases between. This CDR3 has 13 amino acids. The CDR3 DNA reads as TGTGCCAGTAGTTGGGCCTCCCAAGAGACCCAGTACTTC. It yields the protein CASSWASQETQYF. The complete variable domain, with remaining parts taken from reference TRBV19 and TRBJ2-5, reads DGGITQSPKYLFRKEGQNVTLSCEQNLNHDAMYWYRQDPGQGLRLIYYSQIVNDFQKGDIAEGYSVSREKKESFPLTVTSAQKNPTAFYLCASSWASQETQYFGPGTRLLVL.